This T cell receptor (beta chain) was profiled in a study of blood T cells in healthy people across ages. Study-level background: Template switching caught about one barcoded beta molecule for each two T cells.

On this clonotype itself: What it binds is not known.

Roughly 10 milliliters of peripheral blood were drawn from each donor into EDTA-treated tubes. The study, taken as a whole, reports: What prevented conclusive comparison of naive and antigen-experienced cells was that PBMCs were unsorted.

It was with a sample-barcoded 5' primer and a J-beta primer mix that a second PCR of roughly 6 to 11 cycles was run. Each cDNA molecule received a tag from a template-switch adaptor that had 12 random nucleotides. TCRdb used MiXCR to reprocess the 5' RACE reads, holding one entry per CDR3 protein. The sample yields 1.8 million or so distinct CDR3 sequences, about two fifths seen once. Germline-derived CDR1 and CDR2 are SEHNR and FQNEAQ (reference sequence). The CDR3 has 13 amino acids. V was pared by 5 bases and J by 11 bases, with 18 bases between. The sequenced sample consisted of blood. The chain links TRBV7-9 to TRBJ2-5; tentative D call: TRBD1 (6 bases). This receptor was identified in a human donor in good health. CDR3 sequence (DNA): TGTGCCAGCAGCCCATTGGGGGCAGGGGAACAGTACTTC. It yields the protein CASSPLGAGEQYF. The full variable domain, completed using reference TRBV7-9 and TRBJ2-5, is DTGVSQNPRHKITKRGQNVTFRCDPISEHNRLYWYRQTLGQGPEFLTYFQNEAQLEKSRLLSDRFSAERPKGSFSTLEIQRTEQGDSAMYLCASSPLGAGEQYFGPGTRLLVL.